Listed below are T cell receptor beta chains from one sample, sequenced in a study of CD8+CD57+ T cells in acquired aplastic anemia. Using its own MiXCR run on the reads, TCRdb lists one record per CDR3 protein. Of 150,000 to 180,000 distinct CDR3 sequences listed, about 52% are singletons. The sample was sorted CD4+, CD8+, or CD8+CD57+ T cells (not recorded which) from PBMCs. These receptors came from a human donor with aplastic anemia. Both conserved end residues are part of each CDR3.

cdr3_aa cdr3_length v_call
CASRGTGQYEQYF 13 TRBV6-1
CASSLSRGYYTEAFF 15 TRBV7-9
CASSSRVNEQFF 12 TRBV4-2
CASSHKGENTEAFF 14 TRBV3-1
CASSRDRGRDTEAFF 15 TRBV12-3/TRBV12-4
CASSVGLGGATNEKLFF 17 TRBV9
CASSLEVSYEQYF 13 TRBV7-2
CASNDRGVNSPLHF 14 TRBV6-1
CAIQGPLAGEATDTQYF 17 TRBV10-3
CASSSPSTGELFF 13 TRBV19
CASSLAQYEQYF 12 TRBV7-2
CSVEGQGWPYEQYF 14 TRBV29-1
CASSGQTNYGYTF 13 TRBV2
CASSLIFPGDNYGYTF 16 TRBV12-3/TRBV12-4
CASSDGWGRNEQFF 14 TRBV6-4
CASSRGQGANEKLFF 15 TRBV7-9
CASSPEDGAVYGYTF 15 TRBV12-3/TRBV12-4
CAISGPGQGTYEQYF 15 TRBV10-3
CASSVGDSIYGYTF 14 TRBV9
CSVGRGGVLSGANVLTF 17 TRBV29-1
CASRTTENHGYTF 13 TRBV7-9
CASNAERDSYEQYF 14 TRBV2
CASSYLLADNEQFF 14 TRBV6-2/TRBV6-3
CASSLGRAETQYF 13 TRBV12-3/TRBV12-4
CASSDPGELFF 11 TRBV2
CASSGRVEGYGYTF 14 TRBV6-1
CASSGGRVNSPLHF 14 TRBV10-1
CAGAEWAGEANEQFF 15 TRBV6-1
CASSPIHGGEQYF 13 TRBV11-2
CASSDNYEQYF 11 TRBV19
CSARESYYEQYF 12 TRBV20-1
CASSRKTGYGYTF 13 TRBV19
CASSWVTGNTEAFF 14 TRBV5-6
CAISETFSEGGYTF 14 TRBV10-3
CASSPEQGWKTEAFF 15 TRBV18
CATSRGGSYEQYF 13 TRBV15
CASSAKPGTSGTSTDTQYF 19 TRBV11-1
CASSGRDQPQHF 12 TRBV10-3
CASSLSEGVNTEAFF 15 TRBV3-1
CASSDLSGGLDTQYF 15 TRBV6-4
CASRTQGARREAFF 14 TRBV19